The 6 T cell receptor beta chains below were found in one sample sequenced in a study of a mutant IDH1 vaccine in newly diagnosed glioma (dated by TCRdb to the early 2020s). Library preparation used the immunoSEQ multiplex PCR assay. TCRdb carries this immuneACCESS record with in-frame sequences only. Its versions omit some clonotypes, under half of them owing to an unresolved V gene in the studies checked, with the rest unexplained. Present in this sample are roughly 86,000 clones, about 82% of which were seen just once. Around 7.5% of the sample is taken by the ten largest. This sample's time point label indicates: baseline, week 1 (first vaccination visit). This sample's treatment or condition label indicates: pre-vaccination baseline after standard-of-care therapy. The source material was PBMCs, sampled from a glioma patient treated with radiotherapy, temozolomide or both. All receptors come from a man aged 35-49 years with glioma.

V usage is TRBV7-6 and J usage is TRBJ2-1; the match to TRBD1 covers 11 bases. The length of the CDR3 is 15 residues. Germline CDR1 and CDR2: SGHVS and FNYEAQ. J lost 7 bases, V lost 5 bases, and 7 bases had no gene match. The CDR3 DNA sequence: TGTGCCAGCAGCCCCAGAGGGACAGGGGGAAATGAGCAGTTCTTC. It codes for CASSPRGTGGNEQFF. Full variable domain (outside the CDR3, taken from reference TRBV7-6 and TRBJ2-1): GAGVSQSPRYKVTKRGQDVALRCDPISGHVSLYWYRQALGQGPEFLTYFNYEAQQDKSGLPNDRFSAERPEGSISTLTIQRTEQRDSAMYRCASSPRGTGGNEQFFGPGTRLTVL.

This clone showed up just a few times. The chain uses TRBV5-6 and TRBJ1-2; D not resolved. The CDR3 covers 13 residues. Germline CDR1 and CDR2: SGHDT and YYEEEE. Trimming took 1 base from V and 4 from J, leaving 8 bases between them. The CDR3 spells CASSLIRLYGYTF. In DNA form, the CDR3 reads TGTGCCAGCAGCTTGATACGCCTCTATGGCTACACCTTC.

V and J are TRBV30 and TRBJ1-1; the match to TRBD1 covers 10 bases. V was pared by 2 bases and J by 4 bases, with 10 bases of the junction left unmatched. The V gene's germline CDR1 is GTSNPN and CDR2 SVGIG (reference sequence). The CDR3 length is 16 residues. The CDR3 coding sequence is TGTGCCTGGAGTCAGAGACAGGGGGCCCTGTTCACTGAAGCTTTCTTT. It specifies CAWSQRQGALFTEAFF.

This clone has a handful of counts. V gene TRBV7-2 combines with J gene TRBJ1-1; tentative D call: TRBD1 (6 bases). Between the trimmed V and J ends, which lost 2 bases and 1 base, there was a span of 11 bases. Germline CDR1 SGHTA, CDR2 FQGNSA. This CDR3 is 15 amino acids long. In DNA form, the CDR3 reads TGTGCCAGCAGCTTAAGAACAGGGCCGAACACTGAAGCTTTCTTT. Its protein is CASSLRTGPNTEAFF.

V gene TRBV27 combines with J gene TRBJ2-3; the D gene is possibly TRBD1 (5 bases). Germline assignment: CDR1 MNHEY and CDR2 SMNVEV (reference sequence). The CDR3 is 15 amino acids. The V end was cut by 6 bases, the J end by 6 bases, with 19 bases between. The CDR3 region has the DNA TGTGCCAGCAGCCCAGTACAGGTCCAGGTGGATACGCAGTATTTT. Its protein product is CASSPVQVQVDTQYF.

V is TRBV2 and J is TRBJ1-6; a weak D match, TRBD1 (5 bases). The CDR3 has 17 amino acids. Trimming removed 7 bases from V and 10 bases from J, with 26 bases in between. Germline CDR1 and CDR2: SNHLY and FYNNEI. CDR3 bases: TGTGCCAGCACCTCGCGGGGCGGGCTCGGGGTTGAATCACCCCTCCACTTT. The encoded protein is CASTSRGGLGVESPLHF.